This TCR beta chain is drawn from a study of CD8 T cells in ankylosing spondylitis (dated by TCRdb to the late 2010s). About the full investigation: T cell receptor beta repertoires were profiled in healthy donors and ankylosing spondylitis patients so that disease-linked TCR variants could be found. The whole study cohort included 95 to 130 healthy donors and 20 to 30 ankylosing spondylitis patients. Samples of peripheral blood were taken, and for ankylosing spondylitis patients, synovial fluid was collected as well.

At the junction V is shortened by 1 base and J by 6 bases, with 13 bases in between. The CDR3 spans 15 residues, from the cysteine through the phenylalanine. Here the CDR3 DNA is all that survives: 45 bases in frame from base 1. CDR1 and CDR2 (SEHNR, FQNEAQ) derive from the germline V gene (reference sequence). This clonotype was seen many times. Its antigen has not been determined. Nothing much larger sits one base from this clone, and base qualities are not available. Instrument on record: Illumina HiSeq 2500. Quantitative 5'-RACE with molecular barcodes was the method used to prepare the TCR beta libraries. Turning to the authors' computational methods: To identify disease-linked TCR variants, a new computational method was used, one built on a probabilistic model of VDJ rearrangement. TCRdb reprocessed the public reads (quality trimming at Q25 with fastp, clone calling with MiXCR) and kept in-frame beta chains. Every CDR3 protein is listed once, alongside the most common genes and DNA of its rows. None of the V and J calls come from the authors' own analysis; TCRdb made them. The sample yields 450,000 to 550,000 distinct CDR3 sequences; 5.3% were counted once. 3% to 4% of the sample rests with the top ten.

What the study reported, not specific to this receptor: Blood from ankylosing spondylitis patients appeared to be characterized by a TCR beta motif made up of under ten highly homologous amino acid variants. According to the report, matched synovial fluid samples from ankylosing spondylitis patients were significantly enriched for the disease-linked clones. In peripheral blood, the disease-linked clones were found at relatively low frequencies and had a CD8+ phenotype. Some of the motif variants had been reported before in the synovial fluid and blood of reactive arthritis patients, a finding that suggests common disease-initiation mechanisms.

The chain joins TRBV7-9 to TRBJ2-1; the D gene is perhaps TRBD2, from 5 matching bases. The clonotype comes from a male donor with ankylosing spondylitis. Sequencing input: blood, either unsorted or a sorted T cell fraction (not recorded which). The DNA is as follows: TGTGCCAGCAGCTTAGAGAGGCTAGCTCGCAATGAGCAGTTCTTC. This is translated as CASSLERLARNEQFF.